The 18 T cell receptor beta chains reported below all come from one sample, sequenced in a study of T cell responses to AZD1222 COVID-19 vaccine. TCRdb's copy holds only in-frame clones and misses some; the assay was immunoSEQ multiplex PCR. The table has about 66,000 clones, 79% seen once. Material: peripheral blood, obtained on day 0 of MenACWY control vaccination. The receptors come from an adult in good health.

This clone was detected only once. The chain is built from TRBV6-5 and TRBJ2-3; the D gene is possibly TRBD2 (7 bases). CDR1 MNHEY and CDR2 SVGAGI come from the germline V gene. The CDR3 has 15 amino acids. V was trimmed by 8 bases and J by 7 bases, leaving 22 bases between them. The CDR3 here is CASGNWGGLEHTQYF. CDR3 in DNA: TGTGCCAGCGGGAATTGGGGGGGGCTCGAGCATACGCAGTATTTT.

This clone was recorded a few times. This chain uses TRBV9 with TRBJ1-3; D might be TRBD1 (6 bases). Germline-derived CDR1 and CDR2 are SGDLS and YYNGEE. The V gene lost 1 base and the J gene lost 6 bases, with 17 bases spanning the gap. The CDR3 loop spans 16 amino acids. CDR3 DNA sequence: TGTGCCAGCAGCGTAAGGCCCACAGGGCGGCAAAACACCATATATTTT. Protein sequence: CASSVRPTGRQNTIYF.

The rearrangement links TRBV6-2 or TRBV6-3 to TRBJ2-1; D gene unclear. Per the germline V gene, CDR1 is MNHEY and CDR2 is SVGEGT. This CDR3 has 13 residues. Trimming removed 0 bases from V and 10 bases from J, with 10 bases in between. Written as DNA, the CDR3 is TGTGCCAGCAGTTACTCGACGTCAATGGAGCAGTTCTTC. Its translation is CASSYSTSMEQFF.

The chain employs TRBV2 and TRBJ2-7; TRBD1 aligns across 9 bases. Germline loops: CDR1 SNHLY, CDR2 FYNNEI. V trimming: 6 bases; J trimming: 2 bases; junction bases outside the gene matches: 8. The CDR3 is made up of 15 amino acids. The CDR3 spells CASSQGRTGAYEQYF. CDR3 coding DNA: TGTGCCAGCAGCCAAGGAAGGACAGGGGCCTACGAGCAGTACTTC.

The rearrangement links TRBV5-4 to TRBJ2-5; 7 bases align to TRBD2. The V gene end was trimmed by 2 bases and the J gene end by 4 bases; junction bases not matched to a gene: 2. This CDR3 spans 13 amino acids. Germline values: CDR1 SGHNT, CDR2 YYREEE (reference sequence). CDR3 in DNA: TGTGCCAGCAGCTTATCTAGCGGAGAGACCCAGTACTTC. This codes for CASSLSSGETQYF.

CDR3 DNA: TGTGCCAGCAGCCCCGGGGGGGGTAGGACTGAAGCTTTCTTT. Amino acids: CASSPGGGRTEAFF. The chain is built from TRBV7-2 and TRBJ1-1, with a possible D match to TRBD1 (5 bases). The CDR3 sequence is 14 residues long. The ends were cut back, 5 bases at V and 5 bases at J, with 15 bases in the middle. Germline V CDR1 and CDR2: SGHTA, FQGNSA.

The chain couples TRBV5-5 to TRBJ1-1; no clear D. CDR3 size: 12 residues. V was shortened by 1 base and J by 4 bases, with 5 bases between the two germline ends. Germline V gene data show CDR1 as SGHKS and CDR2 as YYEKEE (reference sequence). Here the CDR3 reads CASSLHSTEAFF. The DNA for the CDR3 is TGTGCCAGCAGCTTGCACAGCACTGAAGCTTTCTTT.

The CDR3 sequence is CASSPGRGGVTDTQYF. The CDR3 coding sequence is TGTGCCAGCAGCCCGGGGCGGGGCGGGGTTACAGATACGCAGTATTTT. This chain uses TRBV7-9 with TRBJ2-3; D might be TRBD2 (6 bases). CDR3 length: 16 residues. Germline CDR1 SEHNR, CDR2 FQNEAQ (reference sequence). Trimming took 5 bases from V and 3 from J, leaving 18 bases between them. The full variable domain, its missing parts supplied by reference TRBV7-9 and TRBJ2-3, is DTGVSQNPRHKITKRGQNVTFRCDPISEHNRLYWYRQTLGQGPEFLTYFQNEAQLEKSRLLSDRFSAERPKGSFSTLEIQRTEQGDSAMYLCASSPGRGGVTDTQYFGPGTRLTVL.

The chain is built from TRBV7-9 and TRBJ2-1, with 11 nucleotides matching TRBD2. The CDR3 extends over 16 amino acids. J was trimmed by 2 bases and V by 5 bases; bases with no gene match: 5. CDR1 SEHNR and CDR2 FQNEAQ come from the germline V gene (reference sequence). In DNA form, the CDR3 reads TGTGCCAGCAGCCCCCAACTAGCGGGGGCCTACAATGAGCAGTTCTTC. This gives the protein CASSPQLAGAYNEQFF.

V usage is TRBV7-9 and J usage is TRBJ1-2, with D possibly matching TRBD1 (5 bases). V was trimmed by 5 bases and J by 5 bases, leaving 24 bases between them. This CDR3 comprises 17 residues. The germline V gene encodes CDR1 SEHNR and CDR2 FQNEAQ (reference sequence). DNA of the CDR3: TGTGCCAGCAGCCCACAGGCCATCCTCTTCAGACCTTATGGCTACACCTTC. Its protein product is CASSPQAILFRPYGYTF.

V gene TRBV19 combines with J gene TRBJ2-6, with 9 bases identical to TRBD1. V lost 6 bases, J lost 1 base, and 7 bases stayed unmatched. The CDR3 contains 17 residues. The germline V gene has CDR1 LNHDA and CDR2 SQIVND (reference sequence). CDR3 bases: TGTGCCAGTAGCCCGACAGGGGGAGTTTCTGGGGCCAACGTCCTGACTTTC. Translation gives CASSPTGGVSGANVLTF.

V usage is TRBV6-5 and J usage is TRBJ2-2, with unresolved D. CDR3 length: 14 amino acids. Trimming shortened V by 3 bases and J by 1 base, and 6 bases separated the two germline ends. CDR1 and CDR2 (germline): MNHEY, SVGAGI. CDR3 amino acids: CASSYRRNTGELFF. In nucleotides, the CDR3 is TGTGCCAGCAGTTATAGGCGGAACACCGGGGAGCTGTTTTTT.

The CDR3 DNA is TGTGCCAGCAGCTTAGATCCGGGGGCGGACACTGAAGCTTTCTTT. Encoded protein: CASSLDPGADTEAFF. The chain is built from TRBV11-3 and TRBJ1-1; possibly TRBD1 for D (6 bases). The ends were cut back, 0 bases at V and 3 bases at J, with 11 bases in the middle. The CDR3 extends over 15 amino acids. Germline V gene sequence: CDR1 SGHNT, CDR2 YENEEA.

CDR3 bases: TGTGCCAGCAACCCGGGGGGACAGGGTGAAGCTTTCTTT. Translated: CASNPGGQGEAFF. This chain links TRBV7-2 with TRBJ1-1, with 9 positions matching TRBD1. The CDR3 spans 13 residues. CDR1 and CDR2 (germline): SGHTA, FQGNSA. The junction had 7 bases not matched to a gene; V was cut back by 7 bases and J by 7 bases.

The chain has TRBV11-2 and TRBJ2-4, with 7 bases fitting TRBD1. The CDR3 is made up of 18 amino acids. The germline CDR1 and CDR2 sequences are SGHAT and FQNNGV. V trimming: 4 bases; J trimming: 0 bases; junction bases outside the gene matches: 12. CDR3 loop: CASSSGTGVSLAKNIQYF. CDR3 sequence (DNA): TGTGCCAGCAGCTCCGGCACAGGGGTCAGCTTAGCCAAAAACATTCAGTACTTC.

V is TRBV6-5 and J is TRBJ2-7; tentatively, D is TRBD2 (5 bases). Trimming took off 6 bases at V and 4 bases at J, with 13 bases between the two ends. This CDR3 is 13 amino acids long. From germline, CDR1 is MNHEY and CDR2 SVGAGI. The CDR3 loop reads CASRNLGGYEQYF. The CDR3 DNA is TGTGCCAGCAGAAACCTAGGAGGATACGAGCAGTACTTC.

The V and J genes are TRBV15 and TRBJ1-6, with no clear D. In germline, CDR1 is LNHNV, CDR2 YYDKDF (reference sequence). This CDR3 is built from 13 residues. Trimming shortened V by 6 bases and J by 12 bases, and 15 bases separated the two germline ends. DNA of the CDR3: TGTGCCACCAGACGAAGGTATGGAGAACCCCTCCACTTT. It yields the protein CATRRRYGEPLHF.

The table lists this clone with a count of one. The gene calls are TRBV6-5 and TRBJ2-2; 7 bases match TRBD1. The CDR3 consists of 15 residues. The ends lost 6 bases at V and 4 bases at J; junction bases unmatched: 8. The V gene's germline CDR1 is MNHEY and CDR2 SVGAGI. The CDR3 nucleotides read TGTGCCAGCAGCACAGAAGGGGGCCGCACCGGGGAGCTGTTTTTT. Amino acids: CASSTEGGRTGELFF.